The 17 T cell receptor beta chains below come from one sample, sequenced in a study of T cell repertoires in cytomegalovirus infection. TCRdb ran MiXCR on the reads and lists one entry per CDR3 protein. The sample has about 200,000 distinct CDR3 sequences; nearly 9.5% are singletons. The specimen sequenced was PBMCs. Receptors originate from a human donor in good health (CMV status not recorded). Some clones in this sample may be carry-over from other donors' samples.

This clonotype was seen many times. The chain links TRBV7-2 to TRBJ2-3; TRBD2 matches 7 bases. J gave up 4 bases and V 2 bases, and 9 bases lay outside the gene matches. This CDR3 is built from 16 residues. The germline gives CDR1 SGHTA, CDR2 FQGNSA. The CDR3 DNA reads as TGTGCCAGCAGCTTAAAGGCGGGAGTCGATCCAGATACGCAGTATTTT. The encoded protein is CASSLKAGVDPDTQYF.

This clonotype came up many times. This CDR3 is CASSYLNSLGNTEAFF. The CDR3 DNA sequence: TGTGCCAGCAGTTATTTAAATAGTTTGGGAAACACTGAAGCTTTCTTT. The chain employs TRBV6-5 and TRBJ1-1; unclear D gene. This CDR3 spans 16 amino acids. V lost 3 bases, J lost 2 bases, and 16 bases lay in between. Germline CDR1 and CDR2: MNHEY and SVGAGI.

This chain links TRBV20-1 with TRBJ2-7, with D possibly matching TRBD2 (6 bases). CDR1 and CDR2 from the germline V gene are DFQATT and SNEGSKA (reference sequence). CDR3 length: 14 amino acids. V was clipped by 3 bases and J by 2 bases, with 14 bases between them. The CDR3 bases are TGCAGTGCTAGCGGGACTCGGGTAACCTACGAGCAGTACTTC. Translation: CSASGTRVTYEQYF.

At least ten counts were recorded for this clonotype. CDR3 residues: CASSRLETDTQYF. In nucleotides, the CDR3 is TGTGCCAGCAGCCGACTAGAGACAGATACGCAGTATTTT. The J gene is TRBJ2-3, the V gene TRBV6-2 or TRBV6-3, with D perhaps TRBD2 (6 bases). Looked up from germline, CDR1 is MNHEY and CDR2 is SVGEGT. The CDR3 totals 13 residues. V lost 6 bases and J lost 3, with 10 bases in between.

This clonotype was detected many times. The chain employs TRBV20-1 and TRBJ2-3; D might be TRBD2 (5 bases). V was trimmed by 2 bases and J by 5 bases, leaving 17 bases between them. CDR1 DFQATT and CDR2 SNEGSKA come from the germline V gene (reference sequence). The CDR3 runs to 15 residues. Written as DNA, the CDR3 is TGCAGTGCTAGATTTCGGAGGCCTACCTTAGATACGCAGTATTTT. This gives the protein CSARFRRPTLDTQYF.

This clonotype appeared many times. The V and J genes are TRBV7-2 and TRBJ2-2; 13 positions agree with TRBD2. CDR1 is SGHTA and CDR2 is FQGNSA in the germline V gene. After removal of 5 bases from V and 7 bases from J, the junction contained 4 bases not matched to a gene. The CDR3 length is 15 residues. CDR3 in amino acids: CASSTGLAGVGELFF. CDR3 DNA: TGTGCCAGCAGCACCGGACTAGCGGGGGTCGGGGAGCTGTTTTTT.

The sample holds many counts of this clonotype. This chain connects TRBV7-2 to TRBJ1-5, with unresolved D. The germline V gene encodes CDR1 SGHTA and CDR2 FQGNSA. The CDR3 runs 15 residues. V was shortened by 4 bases and J by 0 bases, with 10 bases between the two germline ends. The CDR3 DNA follows: TGTGCCAGCAGCTCGGGAGTCAATAGCAATCAGCCCCAGCATTTT. It specifies CASSSGVNSNQPQHF.

V gene TRBV7-9 combines with J gene TRBJ1-1; no reliable D call. CDR1 is SEHNR, CDR2 FQNEAQ, per germline (reference sequence). With 4 bases removed from V and 6 bases from J, the gap between germline ends came to 18 bases. The CDR3 has 15 amino acids. DNA of the CDR3: TGTGCCAGCAGCTCCTCGGACTTAGGGCCGGCTGAAGCTTTCTTT. Translation gives CASSSSDLGPAEAFF.

In this sample, this clonotype turned up many times. This chain uses TRBV6-2 or TRBV6-3 with TRBJ2-7, with TRBD1 matching over 7 bases. The CDR3 runs to 15 residues. V was clipped by 5 bases and J by 2 bases; unmatched bases: 9. Germline CDR1 and CDR2: MNHEY and SVGEGT. CDR3 residues: CASSVMPGQTYEQYF. The CDR3 region has the DNA TGTGCCAGCAGTGTTATGCCGGGACAGACCTACGAGCAGTACTTC.

As for this clonotype: A much larger clone differs from this one at a single base, so this may be a read error. The chain uses TRBV5-6 and TRBJ2-1, with 11 bases that match TRBD2. V shed 4 bases and J 5 bases; nucleotides not matched to a gene: 2. The V gene's germline CDR1 is SGHDT and CDR2 YYEEEE. This CDR3 is 14 amino acids long. The CDR3 sequence is CASSPGLADNEQFF. For the CDR3, the DNA is TGTGCCAGCAGCCCGGGACTAGCGGACAATGAGCAGTTCTTC.

Points on this clonotype: Since a much larger clone is just one base distant, this may be a read error. This chain connects TRBV25-1 to TRBJ1-3, with D hard to call. Germline assignment: CDR1 MGHDK and CDR2 SYGVNS. CDR3 length: 12 amino acids. V dropped 3 bases and J dropped 9 bases, with 9 bases sitting between them. CDR3 protein: CASSDAKTTIYF. CDR3 nucleotides: TGTGCCAGCAGTGACGCCAAGACCACCATATATTTT.

This clonotype was found a few times. The chain uses TRBV11-2 and TRBJ2-7; 11 nucleotides agree with TRBD2. The CDR3 is made up of 16 amino acids. Germline V gene data show CDR1 as SGHAT and CDR2 as FQNNGV. The junction had 5 bases not matched to a gene; V was cut back by 1 base and J by 3 bases. The CDR3 coding sequence is TGTGCCAGCAGCTTAGGGGGACTAGCGGTAGACTACGAGCAGTACTTC. Residues: CASSLGGLAVDYEQYF.

This clonotype appeared many times. The V gene is TRBV12-3 or TRBV12-4, the J gene TRBJ2-7, with no clear D. CDR3 length: 13 residues. V was pared by 2 bases and J by 5 bases, with 10 bases between. CDR3 protein: CASSLFGSNEQYF. The DNA for the CDR3 is TGTGCCAGCAGTTTATTCGGGTCCAACGAGCAGTACTTC.

Of note for this clonotype: At one of its ends the junction is not consistent with the germline gene, which may arise from a read error. This chain uses TRBV12-3 or TRBV12-4 with TRBJ2-5, with 8 nucleotides matching TRBD1. This CDR3 region has 13 residues. The CDR3 region is CASIRGQGETLYF. The DNA of the CDR3 is TGTGCCAGCATCCGAGGACAGGGAGAGACCCTGTATTTT.

This clonotype was recorded at least ten times. This chain links TRBV7-8 with TRBJ1-2, with 7 bases fitting TRBD1. Germline lookup yields CDR1 SGHVS and CDR2 FQNEAQ. V shed 4 bases, J shed 8 bases, and the junction held 4 bases outside the gene matches. This CDR3 has 12 residues. The CDR3 here is CASSSTGIGYTF. Written as DNA, the CDR3 is TGTGCCAGCAGCTCGACAGGGATCGGCTACACCTTC.

The table lists this clonotype with many counts. The V gene is TRBV20-1, the J gene TRBJ2-7; possible D gene TRBD2, 5 bases. The V gene lost 1 base and the J gene lost 3 bases, with 7 bases spanning the gap. Germline V gene sequence: CDR1 DFQATT, CDR2 SNEGSKA (reference sequence). This CDR3 comprises 12 residues. CDR3 region: CSARAEGYEQYF. CDR3 bases: TGCAGTGCTAGAGCCGAGGGCTACGAGCAGTACTTC.

This clonotype appeared many times. The rearrangement uses TRBV7-2 and TRBJ1-1, with D perhaps TRBD1 (5 bases). Trimming shortened V by 0 bases and J by 2 bases, and 19 bases separated the two germline ends. This CDR3 is 18 amino acids long. Germline-derived CDR1 and CDR2 are SGHTA and FQGNSA. CDR3 residues: CASSLAPTITGLNTEAFF. DNA for the CDR3: TGTGCCAGCAGCTTAGCACCGACCATCACAGGACTTAACACTGAAGCTTTCTTT.